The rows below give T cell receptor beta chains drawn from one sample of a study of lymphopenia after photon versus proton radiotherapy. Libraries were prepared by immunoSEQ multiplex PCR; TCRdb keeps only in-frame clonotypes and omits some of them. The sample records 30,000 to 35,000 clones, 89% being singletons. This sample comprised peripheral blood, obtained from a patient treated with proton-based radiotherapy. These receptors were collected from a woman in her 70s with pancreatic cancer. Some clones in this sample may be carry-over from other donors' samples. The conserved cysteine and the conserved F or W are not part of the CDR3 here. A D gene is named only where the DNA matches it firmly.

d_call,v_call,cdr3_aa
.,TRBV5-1,ASSEGLTGELF
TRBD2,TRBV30,AWIMASGRGVGETQY
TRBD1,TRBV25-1,ASSEYKGAGDTQY
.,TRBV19,ASSSGVGVNEQF
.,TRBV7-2,ASSSPMHLNEQY
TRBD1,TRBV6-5,ASSTGTGREQY
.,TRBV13,ASSLPRARMGEQY
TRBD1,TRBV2,ASSRQGAGYT
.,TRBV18,ASSSSWGSEAF
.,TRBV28,ASIHPANYGYT
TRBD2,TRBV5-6,ASRQLAAAMGYEQY
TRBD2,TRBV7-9,ASSLGGDYSYEQY
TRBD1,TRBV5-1,ASSFDDRDSPLH
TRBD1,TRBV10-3,AISNGQGAANVLT
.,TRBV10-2,ASSSQGSGYT
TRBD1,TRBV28,ASIKGANGYT